Below, one T cell receptor beta chain is given with its context. Germline V CDR1 and CDR2: SGHVS, FNYEAQ. CDR3 size: 12 residues. This record comes from a study of T cells expressing NK-cell markers. TCRdb reprocessed the 5' RACE reads, with one entry per CDR3 protein and no DNA. The listing records 350,000 to 400,000 distinct CDR3 sequences. The genes are TRBV7-6 and TRBJ2-3. The clonotype was recovered from a woman between 50 and 59 years old in good health. Sample: blood T cells: a sorted CD56 or NKG2C T cell subset, CD4+ or CD8+ T cells, or bulk PBMC T cells (not recorded which). The CDR3 is CASSSTADTQYF.